A selection of T cell receptor beta chains follows, all from one sample in a study of blood T cell repertoires in COVID-19. Data came from immunoSEQ multiplex PCR; TCRdb stores just in-frame clones and leaves some out. The table lists 100,000 or so clones, over 80% of them singletons. Sequenced material: peripheral blood. Receptors originate from a woman aged 45-65 years in a cohort sampled during active COVID-19. Both conserved end residues are part of each CDR3. Each record gives: J gene, V gene, clone size, CDR3 protein. Expanded clones get a size class; other rows say once, few or many, or leave the size out.

J: TRBJ1-4; V: TRBV27; size: once; CDR3: CASSSLTRRQVGNEKLFF
J: TRBJ2-1; V: TRBV11-3; size: -; CDR3: CASSLSQNNEQFF
J: TRBJ2-1; V: TRBV5-6; size: -; CDR3: CASSSLTSGFDNEQFF
J: TRBJ1-1; V: TRBV6-6; size: -; CDR3: CASSHTGNTEAFF
J: TRBJ2-3; V: TRBV7-9; size: -; CDR3: CASSSDFLTSGSTDTQYF
J: TRBJ2-1; V: TRBV18; size: -; CDR3: CASSPAGPGTGNEQFF
J: TRBJ2-1; V: TRBV7-9; size: -; CDR3: CASRAGAGAWEQFF
J: TRBJ2-5; V: TRBV15; size: -; CDR3: CATSLRTDQETQYF
J: TRBJ1-5; V: TRBV2; size: many; CDR3: CASSESWAKNNQPQHF
J: TRBJ2-1; V: TRBV10-3; size: -; CDR3: CAISEVERSDSYNEQFF
J: TRBJ2-5; V: TRBV3-1/TRBV3-2; size: -; CDR3: CASSQRRLAGGQETQYF
J: TRBJ2-7; V: TRBV28; size: -; CDR3: CASSSASPNYEQYF
J: TRBJ1-3; V: TRBV25-1; size: once; CDR3: CASSEPGGRRNTIYF
J: TRBJ1-1; V: TRBV7-7; size: -; CDR3: CASSSTLTSHTEAFF
J: TRBJ1-2; V: TRBV3-1/TRBV3-2; size: -; CDR3: CASREQGDYGYTF
J: TRBJ2-3; V: TRBV6-2/TRBV6-3; size: -; CDR3: CASSYPGTSGSTDTQYF
J: TRBJ2-2; V: TRBV29-1; size: -; CDR3: CSVDRGNTGELFF
J: TRBJ2-5; V: TRBV4-1; size: -; CDR3: CASSLIQGATRETQYF
J: TRBJ2-3; V: TRBV6-5; size: -; CDR3: CASSTPAADTQYF
J: TRBJ1-4; V: TRBV4-2; size: -; CDR3: CASRTIGGRQGGMKRLFF
J: TRBJ2-7; V: TRBV7-9; size: -; CDR3: CASSPPVHRDTRYEQYF
J: TRBJ1-3; V: TRBV5-1; size: -; CDR3: CASSLGQGDTIYF
J: TRBJ1-2; V: TRBV5-6; size: -; CDR3: CASSTIGGEGYTF
J: TRBJ1-5; V: TRBV27; size: -; CDR3: CASSFTGGGQPQHF
J: TRBJ1-6; V: TRBV6-2/TRBV6-3; size: once; CDR3: CASSYLQGGNSPLHF
J: TRBJ2-7; V: TRBV5-8; size: -; CDR3: CASTPQALSYEQYF
J: TRBJ1-1; V: TRBV3-1/TRBV3-2; size: -; CDR3: CASSLRQGGATEAFF
J: TRBJ1-5; V: TRBV12-3/TRBV12-4; size: -; CDR3: CASSLGTAAPQHF
J: TRBJ2-2; V: TRBV18; size: -; CDR3: CASSPPGARANTGELFF
J: TRBJ1-2; V: TRBV19; size: -; CDR3: CASVGGQGAGYGYTF
J: TRBJ2-6; V: TRBV24-1; size: -; CDR3: CATSDRGRGPGANVLTF
J: TRBJ2-2; V: TRBV3-1/TRBV3-2; size: -; CDR3: CASSPPVDTGELFF
J: TRBJ2-4; V: TRBV19; size: -; CDR3: CASSKQGPRNIQYF
J: TRBJ1-1; V: TRBV6-6; size: -; CDR3: CASSYDRTGEAFF
J: TRBJ2-4; V: TRBV7-9; size: -; CDR3: CASSRPGQDIQYF
J: TRBJ1-1; V: TRBV7-6; size: -; CDR3: CASSLMDQGLNTEAFF
J: TRBJ2-1; V: TRBV5-1; size: -; CDR3: CASSYGTSPEQFF
J: TRBJ2-4; V: TRBV18; size: -; CDR3: CASSPRGSGNNIQYF
J: TRBJ2-1; V: TRBV7-3; size: -; CDR3: CASSPTAGGPNEQFF
J: TRBJ2-1; V: TRBV19; size: -; CDR3: CASSSRDRNNEQFF
J: TRBJ1-5; V: TRBV7-2; size: -; CDR3: CASSLFWGGNQPQHF